The 30 T cell receptor beta chains listed next were all sequenced from one sample in a study of Graves' ophthalmopathy and Graves' hyperthyroidism. Amplification from RNA transcripts yielded the TCR beta CDR3 regions. Second-round multiplex PCR came after first-round RT-PCR with HTBI primers. Via MiXCR, TCRdb re-called the multiplex PCR reads, giving one row per CDR3 protein. The sample carries 350,000 to 450,000 distinct CDR3 sequences, 15% to 20% recorded once. The source material was peripheral blood. The receptors were gathered from a woman between 18 and 29 years old with Graves' ophthalmopathy.

This clonotype was observed many times. This may stem from a read error, because a much larger clone lies one nucleotide away. The CDR3: CASSFGTGPTYEQYF. For the CDR3, the DNA is TGTGCCAGCAGCTTCGGGACAGGGCCCACCTACGAGCAGTACTTC. The gene calls are TRBV11-2 and TRBJ2-7; 9 nucleotides align to TRBD1. V trimming: 3 bases; J trimming: 2 bases; junction bases outside the gene matches: 5. This CDR3 is built from 15 residues. Germline CDR1 SGHAT, CDR2 FQNNGV.

Ten or more counts support this clonotype. The chain is built from TRBV27 and TRBJ2-5; D may be TRBD1 (5 bases). The length of the CDR3 is 15 residues. Germline V gives CDR1 MNHEY, CDR2 SMNVEV (reference sequence). V was cut by 2 bases and J by 4 bases, with 14 bases left in between. The CDR3 DNA reads as TGTGCCAGCAGTTTAACTCCAGGGTCTGGAGAGACCCAGTACTTC. Translated, it gives CASSLTPGSGETQYF.

The rearrangement links TRBV4-3 to TRBJ1-2; D perhaps matches TRBD1 (6 bases). CDR3 length: 14 residues. Germline assignment: CDR1 LGHNA and CDR2 YSLEER. V lost 4 bases to trimming and J lost 2 bases, with 11 bases between them. CDR3 sequence reads: CASSRYRVNYGYTF. CDR3 coding DNA: TGCGCCAGCAGCCGGTACAGGGTCAACTATGGCTACACCTTC.

This clonotype was seen at least ten times. V is TRBV5-1 and J is TRBJ1-2; D ambiguous. Trimming removed 0 bases from V and 5 bases from J, with 8 bases in between. Per germline, CDR1 SGHRS and CDR2 YFSETQ. The CDR3 loop spans 13 amino acids. CDR3: CASSLEAGYGYTF. DNA of the CDR3: TGCGCCAGCAGCTTGGAGGCAGGTTATGGCTACACCTTC.

This clonotype was counted ten times or more. V is TRBV12-3 or TRBV12-4 and J is TRBJ2-2; no clear D gene. V was clipped by 7 bases and J by 4 bases, with 4 bases between them. This CDR3 has 11 residues. The CDR3 DNA is TGTGCCAGCATGAGCACCGGGGAGCTGTTTTTT. Amino acids: CASMSTGELFF.

Many counts were recorded for this clonotype. The chain couples TRBV12-3 or TRBV12-4 to TRBJ2-3; 11 nucleotides match TRBD2. Losses at the gene ends were 7 bases for V and 0 bases for J; bases not matched to a gene: 6. This CDR3 has 16 amino acids. The CDR3 DNA sequence: TGTGCCAGCACCTACGGACTAGCGGGTAGCACAGATACGCAGTATTTT. This encodes CASTYGLAGSTDTQYF.

This clonotype occurred many times. The genes are TRBV6-2 or TRBV6-3 and TRBJ2-2, with D unresolved. Trimming removed 2 bases from V and 3 bases from J, with 16 bases in between. Germline loops: CDR1 MNHEY, CDR2 SVGEGT. CDR3 length equals 17 residues. DNA of the CDR3: TGTGCCAGCAGTTACCAACGTTCGTGGCAGCACACCGGGGAGCTGTTTTTT. This encodes CASSYQRSWQHTGELFF.

The gene calls are TRBV10-2 and TRBJ2-7; perhaps TRBD1 as D (6 bases). CDR1 and CDR2 (germline): WSHSY, SAAADI. Deletions cut 10 bases from V and 3 bases from J, with 25 bases between. This CDR3 has 16 residues. CDR3 DNA sequence: TGCGCCATCGGACAGCCCTCTACCCCATGGGACTACGAGCAGTACTTC. Amino acids: CAIGQPSTPWDYEQYF.

This clonotype was observed many times. A much larger clone lies a single base off, so this may be a read error. This sequence joins TRBV6-2 or TRBV6-3 and TRBJ1-5; weak D call: TRBD1 (5 bases). With 4 bases removed from V and 0 bases from J, the gap between germline ends came to 13 bases. The CDR3 consists of 16 residues. CDR1 MNHEY and CDR2 SVGEGT come from the germline V gene. The CDR3 loop reads CASSCVGRYSNQPQHF. The CDR3 DNA sequence: TGTGCCAGCAGTTGCGTGGGACGGTATAGCAATCAGCCCCAGCATTTT.

This clonotype has a count of ten or more. The gene calls are TRBV19 and TRBJ1-1; maybe TRBD1 (6 bases). Deletions cut 5 bases from V and 10 bases from J, with 17 bases between. Germline V gene sequence: CDR1 LNHDA, CDR2 SQIVND (reference sequence). The CDR3 is 13 residues long. Here the CDR3 reads CASSPTGGSIAFF. The DNA for the CDR3 is TGTGCCAGTAGTCCGACAGGCGGGTCAATAGCTTTCTTT.

This clonotype was counted at least ten times. The chain is built from TRBV6-5 and TRBJ1-3; 9 bases are a match to TRBD1. CDR1 and CDR2 (germline): MNHEY, SVGAGI. V was clipped by 0 bases and J by 4 bases; unmatched bases: 4. The CDR3 is 16 amino acids. The CDR3: CASSYSGTGMGNTIYF. The CDR3 coding sequence is TGTGCCAGCAGTTACTCCGGGACAGGGATGGGAAACACCATATATTTT.

This clonotype occurred many times. The V call is TRBV12-3 or TRBV12-4, the J call TRBJ1-1; TRBD1 might be the D (5 bases). Trimming took 4 bases from V and 0 from J, leaving 18 bases between them. CDR3 length: 17 residues. CDR3 nucleotide sequence: TGTGCCAGCAGTTACTCCCGCTCAGGGCCAATGAACACTGAAGCTTTCTTT. As protein: CASSYSRSGPMNTEAFF.

This clonotype was counted at least ten times. The V call is TRBV6-2 or TRBV6-3, the J call TRBJ1-1; perhaps TRBD1 as D (6 bases). Germline V gene sequence: CDR1 MNHEY, CDR2 SVGEGT. V shed 6 bases and J shed 6 bases, with 8 bases lying between them. This CDR3 is built from 11 residues. The CDR3 DNA follows: TGTGCCAGCAGGCAGGGGTCTGAAGCTTTCTTT. Its translation is CASRQGSEAFF.

This clonotype was counted at least ten times. The rearrangement links TRBV30 to TRBJ2-5; possible D gene TRBD2, 5 bases. The CDR3 spans 14 residues. The V end lost 4 bases, the J end lost 2 bases, and 14 bases lay between the germline ends. Germline-derived CDR1 and CDR2 are GTSNPN and SVGIG (reference sequence). The CDR3 nucleotides are TGTGCCTGGAATGGCGGGCGGAGACAAGAGACCCAGTACTTC. Amino acid sequence: CAWNGGRRQETQYF.

This clonotype was recorded many times. The V call is TRBV28, the J call TRBJ2-5; TRBD2 agrees at 12 bases. CDR1 and CDR2 from the germline V gene are MDHEN and SYDVKM. Trimming removed 5 bases from V and 5 bases from J; junction bases left unmatched: 9. This CDR3 is built from 16 residues. CDR3 in DNA: TGTGCCAGCAGTCTCTCGACTAGCGGGAGCTCGGAGACCCAGTACTTC. Amino acids: CASSLSTSGSSETQYF.

Ten or more counts support this clonotype. The chain uses TRBV7-2 and TRBJ1-5; TRBD1 is a possible D gene (5 bases). Trimming stripped 5 bases from V and 5 bases from J, with 13 bases between. This CDR3 has 14 residues. Germline V CDR1 and CDR2: SGHTA, FQGNSA. The CDR3 region is CASSDRDGDQPQHF. In DNA, the CDR3 is TGTGCCAGCAGCGACCGGGACGGAGATCAGCCCCAGCATTTT.

The table lists this clonotype with many counts. The genes are TRBV9 and TRBJ2-7; no reliable D call. The CDR3 contains 15 residues. Germline values: CDR1 SGDLS, CDR2 YYNGEE. V was pared by 0 bases and J by 5 bases, with 15 bases between. CDR3 sequence reads: CASSVEGSKGDEQYF. For the CDR3, the DNA is TGTGCCAGCAGCGTAGAAGGGTCCAAGGGCGACGAGCAGTACTTC.

This clonotype has a count of ten or more. The genes are TRBV7-9 and TRBJ1-1; TRBD1 is a possible D gene (5 bases). Trimming took 4 bases from V and 3 from J, leaving 15 bases between them. CDR3 size: 15 residues. Germline V gene lookup returns CDR1 SEHNR and CDR2 FQNEAQ (reference sequence). The CDR3 bases are TGTGCCAGCAGCTCTTACTGGGGACGTCACACTGAAGCTTTCTTT. Translating gives CASSSYWGRHTEAFF.

This clonotype was detected many times. The rearrangement uses TRBV2 and TRBJ2-5; D is unresolved. The CDR3 has 11 amino acids. Germline V gives CDR1 SNHLY, CDR2 FYNNEI. V lost 8 bases, J lost 7 bases, and 11 bases lay in between. The CDR3 DNA is TGTGCCAGCGCGGAACCGGTGACCCAGTACTTC. Residues: CASAEPVTQYF.

At least ten counts were recorded for this clonotype. The chain joins TRBV28 to TRBJ2-7, with D perhaps matching TRBD2 (6 bases). V was shortened by 8 bases and J by 1 base, with 24 bases between the two germline ends. The germline V gene has CDR1 MDHEN and CDR2 SYDVKM. This CDR3 is 17 amino acids long. DNA for the CDR3: TGTGCCAGCCCTCCCCCCTCTATGGCGGGGACTTCCTACGAGCAGTACTTC. Its protein product is CASPPPSMAGTSYEQYF.

This clonotype was recorded at least ten times. V usage is TRBV9 and J usage is TRBJ2-5; D is undetermined. The CDR3 consists of 13 residues. The ends were cut back, 0 bases at V and 4 bases at J, with 7 bases in the middle. Germline CDR1 is SGDLS and CDR2 is YYNGEE. CDR3 residues: CASSVGDRETQYF. In nucleotides, the CDR3 is TGTGCCAGCAGCGTAGGGGATCGAGAGACCCAGTACTTC.

This clonotype has at least ten counts. This rearrangement joins TRBV10-2 to TRBJ2-2; D gene uncertain. Between the trimmed V and J ends, which lost 6 bases and 4 bases, there was a span of 9 bases. CDR1 WSHSY and CDR2 SAAADI come from the germline V gene. The CDR3 consists of 13 residues. The CDR3 DNA is TGCGCCAGCAGGGATGGTGTCACCGGGGAGCTGTTTTTT. It specifies CASRDGVTGELFF.

This clonotype has at least ten counts. The CDR3 here is CASSDRGDGYTF. The CDR3 DNA is TGCGCCAGCAGTGACCGGGGCGATGGCTACACCTTC. This chain connects TRBV10-2 to TRBJ1-2; tentatively, D is TRBD1 (5 bases). CDR3 length: 12 amino acids. With 3 bases removed from V and 6 bases from J, the gap between germline ends came to 8 bases. The germline CDR1 and CDR2 sequences are WSHSY and SAAADI.

Ten or more counts support this clonotype. An end of the junction does not agree with germline; a read error may underlie this. The chain joins TRBV28 to TRBJ1-2; D gene ambiguous. The CDR3 sequence is 15 residues long. Germline CDR1 and CDR2: MDHEN and SYDVKM. Here the CDR3 DNA reads TGTGCCAGCACTTTAGGGCGCTACTCCAACTATGGCTACACCTTC. Protein: CASTLGRYSNYGYTF.

This clonotype was observed many times. DNA for the CDR3: TGTGCCAGCATGGCCCAGGGATCAACGAACACTGAAGCTTTCTTT. Its translation: CASMAQGSTNTEAFF. The rearrangement uses TRBV5-5 and TRBJ1-1; maybe TRBD1 (5 bases). Germline V gene sequence: CDR1 SGHKS, CDR2 YYEKEE (reference sequence). This CDR3 comprises 15 residues. The ends were cut back, 6 bases at V and 1 base at J, with 16 bases in the middle.

This clonotype has ten or more counts. This sequence joins TRBV4-2 and TRBJ2-7, with TRBD2 matching over 9 bases. The CDR3 extends over 15 amino acids. Germline V gene sequence: CDR1 LGHNA, CDR2 YNFKEQ. V trimming: 3 bases; J trimming: 1 base; junction bases outside the gene matches: 4. CDR3 region: CASSHLLAGSYEQYF. The CDR3 coding sequence is TGTGCCAGCAGCCACCTGCTAGCGGGGTCCTACGAGCAGTACTTC.

This clonotype has at least ten counts. The chain couples TRBV27 to TRBJ2-7; D gene uncertain. With 8 bases removed from V and 0 bases from J, the gap between germline ends came to 5 bases. The germline V gene encodes CDR1 MNHEY and CDR2 SMNVEV (reference sequence). The CDR3 runs to 11 residues. CDR3 sequence: CASQSSYEQYF. The CDR3 nucleotides are TGTGCCAGCCAAAGCTCCTACGAGCAGTACTTC.

The J gene is TRBJ1-1, the V gene TRBV10-3; D ambiguous. V lost 2 bases and J lost 0, with 19 bases in between. The germline gives CDR1 ENHRY, CDR2 SYGVKD. CDR3 length: 18 residues. Here the CDR3 DNA reads TGTGCCATCAGTGAGATCGCGCAGGATTACTCGATGAACACTGAAGCTTTCTTT. It codes for CAISEIAQDYSMNTEAFF.

This clonotype appeared many times. The CDR3 sequence is CASSLTGPGVYSPLHF. CDR3 DNA sequence: TGTGCCAGCAGCTTAACGGGTCCAGGTGTTTATTCACCCCTCCACTTT. The J gene is TRBJ1-6, the V gene TRBV7-9; the D is unclear. This CDR3 contains 16 residues. From germline, CDR1 is SEHNR and CDR2 FQNEAQ (reference sequence). Between the trimmed V and J ends, which lost 2 bases and 8 bases, there was a span of 16 bases.

This clonotype has a count of ten or more. The chain's CDR3 is CASSVSHQGPLSQALHF. CDR3 nucleotide sequence: TGTGCCAGCAGTGTCTCTCATCAGGGCCCTTTGAGTCAGGCCCTCCACTTT. The rearrangement links TRBV28 to TRBJ1-6; possibly TRBD1 for D (5 bases). Germline values: CDR1 MDHEN, CDR2 SYDVKM. V gave up 5 bases and J gave up 14 bases, with 28 bases separating them. The CDR3 is made up of 17 amino acids.